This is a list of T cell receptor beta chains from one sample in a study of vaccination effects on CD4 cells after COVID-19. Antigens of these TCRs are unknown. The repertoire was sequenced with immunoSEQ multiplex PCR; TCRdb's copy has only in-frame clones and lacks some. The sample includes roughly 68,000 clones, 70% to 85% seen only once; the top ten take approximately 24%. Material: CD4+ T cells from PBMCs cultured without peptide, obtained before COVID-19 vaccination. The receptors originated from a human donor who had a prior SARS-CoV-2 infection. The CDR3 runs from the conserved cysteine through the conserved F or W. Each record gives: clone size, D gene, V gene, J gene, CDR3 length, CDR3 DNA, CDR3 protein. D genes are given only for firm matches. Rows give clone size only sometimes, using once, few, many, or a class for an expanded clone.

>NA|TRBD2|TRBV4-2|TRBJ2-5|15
TGTGCCAGCAGCCAACCTGGACTAGCGGAAGAGACCCAGTACTTC
CASSQPGLAEETQYF
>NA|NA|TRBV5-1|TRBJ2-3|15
TGCGCCAGCAGCTACTCGGGACCCCACACAGATACGCAGTATTTT
CASSYSGPHTDTQYF
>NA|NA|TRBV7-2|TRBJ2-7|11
TGTGCCAGCAGCTTAACTTACGAGCAGTACTTC
CASSLTYEQYF
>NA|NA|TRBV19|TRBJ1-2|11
TGTGCCAGTAGTGAAAACTATGGCTACACCTTC
CASSENYGYTF
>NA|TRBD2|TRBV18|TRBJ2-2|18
TGTGCCAGCTCACCGGGGGGGAGACCCCGGGTCTACACCGGGGAGCTGTTTTTT
CASSPGGRPRVYTGELFF
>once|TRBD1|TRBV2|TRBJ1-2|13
TGTGCCAGCAGCAAGGACAGGGTGAAGGGCTACACCTTC
CASSKDRVKGYTF
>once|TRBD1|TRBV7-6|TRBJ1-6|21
TGTGCCAGCAGCTTAAAGGTCAAGGACAGGGGTTGGGAGGGATATAATTCACCCCTCCACTTT
CASSLKVKDRGWEGYNSPLHF
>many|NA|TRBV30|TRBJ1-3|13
TGTGCCTGGAGTGTCACCTCTGGAAACACCATATATTTT
CAWSVTSGNTIYF
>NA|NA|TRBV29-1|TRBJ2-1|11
TGCAGCGTTGTGGGGGCTCGGGAGCAGTTCTTC
CSVVGAREQFF
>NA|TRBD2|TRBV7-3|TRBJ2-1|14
TGTGCCAGCAGCCCGCGGACTAGCATCGATGAGCAGTTCTTC
CASSPRTSIDEQFF
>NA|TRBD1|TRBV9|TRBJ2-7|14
TGTGCCAGAGACAGGGGGCATGGCCCCTACGAGCAGTACTTC
CARDRGHGPYEQYF
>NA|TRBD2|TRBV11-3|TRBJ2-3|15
TGTGCCAGCAGCTCCAGGACTAGCTTTACAGATACGCAGTATTTT
CASSSRTSFTDTQYF
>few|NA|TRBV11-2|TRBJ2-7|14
TGTGCCAGCAGCGTACGGACAAAAATCGGGGAGCAGTACTTC
CASSVRTKIGEQYF
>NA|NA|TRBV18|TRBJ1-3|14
TGTGCCAGCTCACCGCAGAGCTCTGGAAACACCATATATTTT
CASSPQSSGNTIYF
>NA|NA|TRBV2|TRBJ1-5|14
TGTGCCAGCAGTGCATTAGATCGCAATCAGCCCCAGCATTTT
CASSALDRNQPQHF
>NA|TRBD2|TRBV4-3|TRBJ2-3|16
TGCGCCAGCAGCCGTCGCGGTAGCGGGCAAACAGATACGCAGTATTTT
CASSRRGSGQTDTQYF
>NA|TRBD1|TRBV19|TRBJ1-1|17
TGTGCCAGTAGGTACTCGACAGGGACCATCCAGTCGCCTGAAGCTTTCTTT
CASRYSTGTIQSPEAFF
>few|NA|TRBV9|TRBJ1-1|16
TGTGCCAGCAGCGTAGGAGCCGGGGACTTGGATGCTGAAGCTTTCTTT
CASSVGAGDLDAEAFF
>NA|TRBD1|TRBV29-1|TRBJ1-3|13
TGCAGCGCAGGACAGGGTGTCGGAAACACCATATATTTT
CSAGQGVGNTIYF
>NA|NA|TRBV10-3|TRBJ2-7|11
TGTGCCTGCGGGAACTCCTACGAGCAGTACTTC
CACGNSYEQYF
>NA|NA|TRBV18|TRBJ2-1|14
NA
CASSPSVRVNEQFF
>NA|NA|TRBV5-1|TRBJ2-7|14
TGCGCCAGCAGCTTATCGGCGGAGAGCTACGAGCAGTACTTC
CASSLSAESYEQYF
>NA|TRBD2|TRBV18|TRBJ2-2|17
TGTGCCAGCTCACTCGGGACTAGCGGGAGCAACACCGGGGAGCTGTTTTTT
CASSLGTSGSNTGELFF
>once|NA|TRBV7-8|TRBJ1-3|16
TGTGCCAGCAGCCTGGCCTCTAACCGACCTGGAAACACCATATATTTT
CASSLASNRPGNTIYF
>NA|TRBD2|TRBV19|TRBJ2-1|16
TGTGCCAGTAGTATAGCGAGTAGCGGGAGTAACAATGAGCAGTTCTTC
CASSIASSGSNNEQFF
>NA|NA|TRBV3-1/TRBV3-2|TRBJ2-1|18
TGTGCCAGCAGCCAAGAATTCTCTATCGGATATCCCTACAATGAGCAGTTCTTC
CASSQEFSIGYPYNEQFF
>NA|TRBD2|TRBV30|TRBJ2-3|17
TGTGCCTGGAGTCCTCTGACTAGCGGAGGGCCCGGAAATACGCAGTATTTT
CAWSPLTSGGPGNTQYF
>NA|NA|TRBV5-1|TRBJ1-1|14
TGCGCCAGCAGCTTGAGGGGCATGAACACTGAAGCTTTCTTT
CASSLRGMNTEAFF
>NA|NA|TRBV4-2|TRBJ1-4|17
TGTGCCAGCAGCCAAGATCAACAGGGCGGCACTAATGAAAAACTGTTTTTT
CASSQDQQGGTNEKLFF
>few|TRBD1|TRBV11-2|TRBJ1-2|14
TGTGCCAGCAGCTCCGACAGGGGTAACTATGGCTACACCTTC
CASSSDRGNYGYTF
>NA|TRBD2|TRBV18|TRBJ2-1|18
TGTGCCAGCTCACCCCTGTCCCCAGCGGGAGGGACCTACAATGAGCAGTTCTTC
CASSPLSPAGGTYNEQFF
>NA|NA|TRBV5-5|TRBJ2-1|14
TGTGCCAGCAGCCGGACTGAAACCCAGGATGAGCAGTTCTTC
CASSRTETQDEQFF
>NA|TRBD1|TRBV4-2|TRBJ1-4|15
TGTGCCAGCAGCCGAAGACAGGGGGGGAATGAAAAACTGTTTTTT
CASSRRQGGNEKLFF
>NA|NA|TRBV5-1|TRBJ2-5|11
TGCGCCAGCCGGCAGCAAGAGACCCAGTACTTC
CASRQQETQYF
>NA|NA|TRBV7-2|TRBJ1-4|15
TGTGCCAGCAGCTTAAACGGGGCAACTAATGAAAAACTGTTTTTT
CASSLNGATNEKLFF
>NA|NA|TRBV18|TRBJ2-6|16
TGTGCCAGCTCACCTCAGTCAATCTCTGGGGCCAACGTCCTGACTTTC
CASSPQSISGANVLTF
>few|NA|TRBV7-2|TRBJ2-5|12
TGTGCCAGCAGCCCAGACCGGGAGACCCAGTACTTC
CASSPDRETQYF
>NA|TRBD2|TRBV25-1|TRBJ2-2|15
TGTGCCAGCCAGGACAGCGGGAGCTCCACCGGGGAGCTGTTTTTT
CASQDSGSSTGELFF
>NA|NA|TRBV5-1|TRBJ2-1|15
TGCGCCAGCAGCTTGTGGGCGGTCTCCTACAATGAGCAGTTCTTC
CASSLWAVSYNEQFF
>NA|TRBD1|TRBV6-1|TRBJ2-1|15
TGTGCCAGCAGAAGGGACAGGAGTAAGTACAATGAGCAGTTCTTC
CASRRDRSKYNEQFF
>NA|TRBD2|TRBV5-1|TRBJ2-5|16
TGCGCCAGCAGCTTGGCCGGGGGGGGAATCTTGGAGACCCAGTACTTC
CASSLAGGGILETQYF
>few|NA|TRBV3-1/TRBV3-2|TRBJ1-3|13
TGTGCCAGCAGCCCGGCGGGGAGAAACACCATATATTTT
CASSPAGRNTIYF
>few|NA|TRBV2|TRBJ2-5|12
TGTGCCCCGTCGTCATCCCAAGAGACCCAGTACTTC
CAPSSSQETQYF
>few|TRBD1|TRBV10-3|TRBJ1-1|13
TGTGCCATCAGAGGGGACAGGGGAGCTGAAGCTTTCTTT
CAIRGDRGAEAFF
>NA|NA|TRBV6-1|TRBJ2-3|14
TGTGCCAGCAGTGAAGCCCCCCCGGTGACTACGCAGTATTTT
CASSEAPPVTTQYF
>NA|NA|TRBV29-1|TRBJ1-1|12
TGCAGCATTACCAGGGGTTACACTGAAGCTTTCTTT
CSITRGYTEAFF
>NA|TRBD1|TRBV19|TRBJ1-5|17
TGTGCCAGTGGGGGACAGGGGGGAGGATATAGCAATCAGCCCCAGCATTTT
CASGGQGGGYSNQPQHF
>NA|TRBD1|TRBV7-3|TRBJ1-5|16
TGTGCCAGCCCCTTAAAAGGACAGGGGACACCTCAGCCCCAGCATTTT
CASPLKGQGTPQPQHF
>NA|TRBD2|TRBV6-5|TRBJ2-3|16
TGTGCCAGCAGTTATTCACTAGCGGGACCGAGGAATACGCAGTATTTT
CASSYSLAGPRNTQYF
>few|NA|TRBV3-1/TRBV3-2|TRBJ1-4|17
TGTGCCAGCAGCCCTCGGACACTCAACCTTTCTAATGAAAAACTGTTTTTT
CASSPRTLNLSNEKLFF
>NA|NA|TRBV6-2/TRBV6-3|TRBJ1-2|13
TGTGCCAGCAGCCCGCGGGTCGTGTCTGGCTACACCTTC
CASSPRVVSGYTF
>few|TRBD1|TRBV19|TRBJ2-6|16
TGTGCCAGTAGTATAGTCACAGGGGCTGGGGCCAACGTCCTGACTTTC
CASSIVTGAGANVLTF
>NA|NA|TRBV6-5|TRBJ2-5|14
TGTGCCAGCAGTTTCGGGACGCCCGTCCTTACCCAGTACTTC
CASSFGTPVLTQYF
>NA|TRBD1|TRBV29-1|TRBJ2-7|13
TGCAGCGTGGAGGGACAGGGTGAATACGAGCAGTACTTC
CSVEGQGEYEQYF
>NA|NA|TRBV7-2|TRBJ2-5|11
TGTGCCAGCAGGGATCTGGAGACCCAGTACTTC
CASRDLETQYF